The present TCR beta chain was sequenced within a study of blood T cell repertoires in COVID-19. As for the study in general: COVID-19 samples, acute and convalescent, were from the United States, Italy and Spain. T cells, B-cell-depleted T cells, or PBMCs supplied cDNA or gDNA.

The sample holds a few counts of this clone. The authors' processing: Amplified reference gene primers provided the basis for estimating nucleated cell counts. The method was immunoSEQ multiplex PCR; TCRdb's version includes in-frame clones alone and lacks a portion of them. The V and J calls and clone size are taken from that table; D and trimming were inferred from the DNA. The sample includes some 110,000 clones, roughly 90% of them seen just once. Trimming took off 5 bases at V and 0 bases at J, with 14 bases between the two ends. The length of the CDR3 is 15 residues. Germline assignment: CDR1 SQVTM and CDR2 ANQGSEA.

The chain recombines TRBV29-1 with TRBJ2-1; D perhaps matches TRBD2 (6 bases). Sequenced input: peripheral blood. The TCR originated in a human donor in a cohort sampled during active COVID-19. DNA of the CDR3: TGCAGCGTTCGGAGGGACTCCAGCTCCTACAATGAGCAGTTCTTC. The encoded protein is CSVRRDSSSYNEQFF.